The T cell receptor beta chain described here comes from a study of T cell changes during pregnancy in multiple sclerosis. This table comes from immunoSEQ multiplex PCR, and its TCRdb copy is limited to in-frame clones, with some not included. Altogether roughly 30,000 clones are present, more than 85% being singletons, with the ten largest covering around 0.43%. V lost 4 bases, J lost 7 bases, and 13 bases stayed unmatched. Germline V CDR1 and CDR2: MGHRA, YSYEKL. The CDR3 runs to 15 residues. This chain links TRBV4-1 with TRBJ2-7; 7 nucleotides match TRBD2. Sequenced material: CD4+ T cells from peripheral blood mononuclear cells, taken in the second trimester of pregnancy. This sequence was found in a female donor with multiple sclerosis, enrolled in a pregnancy study. The CDR3 DNA is TGCGCCAGCAGCCCCCGGGGAAGCGGGGTGGGAGAGCAGTACTTC. Its translation is CASSPRGSGVGEQYF.